These 18 T cell receptor beta chains share one sample of origin, sequenced in a study of T cells in Graves' hyperthyroidism and ophthalmopathy. The TCR beta CDR3 regions underwent amplification using RNA transcripts as the source. HTBI primers were employed in a first-round RT-PCR of the TCR CDR3. Using its own MiXCR run on the multiplex PCR reads, TCRdb lists one record per CDR3 protein. The sample consists of under 350,000 distinct CDR3 sequences, about 13% of them appearing once. The sequencing sample was made of blood. The receptors were sampled from a woman in her 40s with Graves' hyperthyroidism.

This clonotype was counted once. This may stem from a read error, because a much larger clone lies one nucleotide away. The rearrangement uses TRBV7-2 and TRBJ2-1, with a tentative D call TRBD1 (6 bases). Trimming pared 5 bases from V and 5 bases from J, leaving 19 bases between. Germline V gene data show CDR1 as SGHTA and CDR2 as FQGNSA. The CDR3 length is 16 residues. The CDR3 protein is CASSHQGPGPNNEQFF. For the CDR3, the DNA is TGTGCCAGCAGCCACCAGGGGCCAGGGCCTAACAATGAGCAGTTCTTC.

This clonotype was seen a few times. The chain employs TRBV3-1 and TRBJ2-6, with TRBD2 identical over 8 bases. With 5 bases clipped from V and 2 bases from J, the junction kept 14 bases outside the gene matches. This CDR3 has 19 amino acids. CDR1 and CDR2 from the germline V gene are LGHDT and YNNKEL (reference sequence). The CDR3 DNA follows: TGTGCCAGCAGCGCCCGGACTTGGCGGGAGGAGGCTGGGGCCAACGTCCTGACTTTC. Amino acid sequence: CASSARTWREEAGANVLTF.

At least ten counts were recorded for this clonotype. This chain uses TRBV7-9 with TRBJ2-5; 9 nucleotides align to TRBD2. After removal of 8 bases from V and 7 bases from J, the junction contained 8 bases not matched to a gene. The CDR3 covers 13 residues. Germline V gene lookup returns CDR1 SEHNR and CDR2 FQNEAQ (reference sequence). The CDR3 DNA reads as TGTGCCAGCCAAACCGGCGGGAGGGGGACCCAGTACTTC. Its protein product is CASQTGGRGTQYF.

This clonotype has a count of ten or more. The chain is built from TRBV11-2 and TRBJ2-3; 10 bases align to TRBD2. V was pared by 3 bases and J by 4 bases, with 7 bases of the junction left unmatched. CDR3 size: 16 residues. Germline CDR1 is SGHAT and CDR2 is FQNNGV. CDR3 in amino acids: CASSFGLAEGADTQYF. The CDR3 bases are TGTGCCAGCAGCTTCGGACTAGCGGAGGGGGCAGATACGCAGTATTTT.

Ten or more counts support this clonotype. V and J are TRBV7-9 and TRBJ1-3, with D possibly TRBD1 on 5 matching bases. The V gene's germline CDR1 is SEHNR and CDR2 FQNEAQ (reference sequence). V shed 3 bases and J shed 4 bases, with 10 bases lying between them. This CDR3 region has 14 residues. Here the CDR3 reads CASSFSQGGNTIYF. The CDR3 nucleotides are TGTGCCAGCAGCTTCTCGCAGGGAGGAAACACCATATATTTT.

This clonotype was counted at least ten times. The chain is built from TRBV24-1 and TRBJ2-5; the D gene is possibly TRBD1 (5 bases). This CDR3 is 14 amino acids long. Trimming pared 4 bases from V and 1 base from J, leaving 9 bases between. Germline CDR1 reads KGHDR; CDR2 reads SFDVKD. CDR3 bases: TGTGCCACCAGTGACCCAGGGATCCAAGAGACCCAGTACTTC. It encodes CATSDPGIQETQYF.

This clonotype was seen many times. This chain connects TRBV24-1 to TRBJ2-3; D gene ambiguous. This CDR3 region has 15 residues. From germline, CDR1 is KGHDR and CDR2 SFDVKD. Trimming removed 4 bases from V and 5 bases from J, with 15 bases in between. CDR3 residues: CATSETSPAEDTQYF. Here the CDR3 DNA reads TGTGCCACCAGTGAAACTTCCCCCGCCGAAGATACGCAGTATTTT.

This clonotype was recorded many times. The genes are TRBV3-1 and TRBJ1-1; D uncertain. This CDR3 has 15 residues. The ends were cut back, 0 bases at V and 4 bases at J, with 12 bases in the middle. Germline V gene data show CDR1 as LGHDT and CDR2 as YNNKEL (reference sequence). The CDR3 loop reads CASSQDLGMGTEAFF. In DNA, the CDR3 is TGTGCCAGCAGCCAAGATCTGGGAATGGGCACTGAAGCTTTCTTT.

This clonotype was recorded at least ten times. The V gene is TRBV5-1, the J gene TRBJ1-1; TRBD1 matches at 9 bases. The CDR3 runs 13 residues. The V segment lost 4 bases and the J segment 5 bases; nucleotides outside the gene matches: 3. Germline loops: CDR1 SGHRS, CDR2 YFSETQ. CDR3 protein: CASSLGTGTEAFF. As DNA, the CDR3 is TGCGCCAGCAGCCTCGGGACAGGGACTGAAGCTTTCTTT.

Many counts were recorded for this clonotype. This CDR3 is CASSAISWRPGETQYF. The CDR3, as DNA: TGTGCCAGCAGCGCGATTTCTTGGCGGCCAGGGGAGACCCAGTACTTC. The chain uses TRBV7-2 and TRBJ2-5; TRBD1 might be the D (5 bases). The CDR3 sequence is 16 residues long. With 5 bases removed from V and 5 bases from J, the gap between germline ends came to 21 bases. Germline CDR1 SGHTA, CDR2 FQGNSA.

Ten or more counts support this clonotype. The CDR3 nucleotides are TGTGCCAGCAGTTTGGGTCTAGCGGGAAACTACGAGCAGTACTTC. Translation: CASSLGLAGNYEQYF. V usage is TRBV28 and J usage is TRBJ2-7; 9 bases are a match to TRBD2. Germline CDR1 is MDHEN and CDR2 is SYDVKM. V was clipped by 3 bases and J by 3 bases; unmatched bases: 6. The CDR3 consists of 15 residues.

This clonotype showed up many times. This sequence joins TRBV3-1 and TRBJ2-7, with TRBD1 matching 8 bases. The CDR3 is 14 residues long. Per the germline V gene, CDR1 is LGHDT and CDR2 is YNNKEL (reference sequence). Losses at the gene ends were 6 bases for V and 6 bases for J; bases not matched to a gene: 10. CDR3 in DNA: TGTGCCAGCAGTCATATAGACAGGGGAGGCGAGCAGTACTTC. This codes for CASSHIDRGGEQYF.

As concerns this clonotype: One end of the junction fails to match germline, which may point to a read error. The rearrangement joins TRBV29-1 to TRBJ1-1; TRBD1 aligns across 7 bases. CDR3 length: 14 amino acids. Germline values: CDR1 SQVTM, CDR2 ANQGSEA. CDR3 nucleotides: TGCAGCGTTGTACCTGGGACAGCGAACACTGGAGCTTTCTTT. This sequence encodes CSVVPGTANTGAFF.

This clonotype was seen a few times. The chain uses TRBV3-1 and TRBJ2-6; the D call may be TRBD1 or TRBD2 (5 bases each). The CDR3 has 14 residues. The V end lost 3 bases, the J end lost 3 bases, and 6 bases lay between the germline ends. The germline V gene encodes CDR1 LGHDT and CDR2 YNNKEL (reference sequence). CDR3 nucleotide sequence: TGTGCCAGCAGCCAGGGGGATGGGGCCAACGTCCTGACTTTC. Its protein product is CASSQGDGANVLTF.

This clonotype was counted ten times or more. The chain carries TRBV6-1 and TRBJ2-1; possible D gene TRBD2, 6 bases. The CDR3 has 13 residues. V was shortened by 10 bases and J by 4 bases, with 14 bases between the two germline ends. Germline CDR1 reads MNHNS; CDR2 reads SASEGT. CDR3 in amino acids: CAIRLVGYNEQFF. The CDR3 DNA is TGTGCCATCAGACTAGTAGGGTACAATGAGCAGTTCTTC.

This clonotype was found many times. This rearrangement joins TRBV7-9 to TRBJ2-7; D uncertain. The germline CDR1 and CDR2 sequences are SEHNR and FQNEAQ (reference sequence). Trimming removed 3 bases at V and 2 bases at J, with 2 bases between. The CDR3 sequence is 11 residues long. CDR3 sequence: CASSFTYEQYF. As DNA, the CDR3 is TGTGCCAGCAGCTTCACCTACGAGCAGTACTTC.

The sample holds many counts of this clonotype. This chain joins TRBV29-1 and TRBJ2-5; D not resolved. This CDR3 has 12 amino acids. V lost 0 bases, J lost 5 bases, and 7 bases lay in between. CDR1 is SQVTM, CDR2 ANQGSEA, per germline. The CDR3 region is CSVEEGWETQYF. CDR3 DNA: TGCAGCGTTGAAGAGGGCTGGGAGACCCAGTACTTC. The entire variable domain, with the rest obtained from reference TRBV29-1 and TRBJ2-5, is as follows: SAVISQKPSRDICQRGTSLTIQCQVDSQVTMMFWYRQQPGQSLTLIATANQGSEATYESGFVIDKFPISRPNLTFSTLTVSNMSPEDSSIYLCSVEEGWETQYFGPGTRLLVL.

V and J are TRBV15 and TRBJ1-5; 9 bases fit TRBD1. The CDR3 spans 18 residues. V lost 3 bases and J lost 0; bases outside the gene matches: 9. Germline V lookup: CDR1 LNHNV, CDR2 YYDKDF (reference sequence). The CDR3 sequence is CATSRTGTGSFSNQPQHF. The CDR3 DNA reads TGTGCCACCAGCAGGACCGGGACAGGGAGTTTTAGCAATCAGCCCCAGCATTTT.